This TCR beta chain comes out of a study of blood T cell repertoires in COVID-19. As handled by the study authors: Amplification of reference gene primers was used by the study to estimate nucleated cell counts. Libraries were prepared by immunoSEQ multiplex PCR; TCRdb keeps only in-frame clonotypes and omits some of them. The V and J calls and the clone size are those of that table, but D and trimming were determined from the DNA. The profile covers more than 200,000 clones, with about 83% appearing a single time and 2% to 3% taken by the ten largest. CDR3 length: 15 amino acids. Per germline, CDR1 KGHSH and CDR2 LQKENI. Between the trimmed V and J ends, which lost 2 bases and 8 bases, there was a span of 16 bases.

This clonotype originated in a woman aged 40 to 55 with active or convalescent COVID-19. The chain is built from TRBV18 and TRBJ2-1, with a weak D call TRBD2 (6 bases). Sequenced input: peripheral blood. The CDR3 loop reads CASSPASGLSDEQFF. The CDR3 DNA sequence: TGTGCCAGCTCACCAGCATCGGGACTTTCCGATGAGCAGTTCTTC.